Reported below is one T cell receptor beta chain. Antigen unknown. This CDR3 has 15 amino acids. Trimming removed 3 bases at V and 6 bases at J, with 19 bases between. Germline V CDR1 and CDR2: SGDLS, YYNGEE. This sample is part of a study of T cell responses to AZD1222 COVID-19 vaccine. Assay: immunoSEQ multiplex PCR; the TCRdb copy retains only in-frame clones and omits some. The sample carries around 100,000 clones, about 89% recorded once. The study's findings and limits: Two doses of AZD1222 preceded a rise in Spike-specific TCR breadth and depth. Unmutated variant regions reportedly attract nearly half of all spike-specific TCRs. Along spike, vaccine-associated CD4 TCRs were found throughout, with dominance at 160-218 and 743-854.

The clonotype was recovered from an adult in good health. V is TRBV9 and J is TRBJ2-7; tentatively, D is TRBD2 (5 bases). The source material was peripheral blood, sampled on day 0 of AZD1222 vaccination. CDR3 region: CASSGSSGWAIEQYF. CDR3 nucleotides: TGTGCCAGCAGCGGGTCAAGCGGTTGGGCTATCGAGCAGTACTTC.